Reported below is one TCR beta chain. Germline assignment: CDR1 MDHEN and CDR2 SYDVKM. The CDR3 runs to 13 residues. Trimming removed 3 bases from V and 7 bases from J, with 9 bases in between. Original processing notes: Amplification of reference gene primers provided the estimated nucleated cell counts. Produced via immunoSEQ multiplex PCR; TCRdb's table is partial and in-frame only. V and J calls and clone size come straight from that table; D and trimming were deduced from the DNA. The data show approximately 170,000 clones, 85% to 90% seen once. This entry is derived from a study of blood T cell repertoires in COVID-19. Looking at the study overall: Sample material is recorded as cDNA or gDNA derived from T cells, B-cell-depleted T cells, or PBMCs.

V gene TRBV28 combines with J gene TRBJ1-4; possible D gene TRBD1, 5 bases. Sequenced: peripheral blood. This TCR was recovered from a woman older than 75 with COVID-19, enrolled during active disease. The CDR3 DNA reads TGTGCCAGCAGTTTGGGGGAGGCTGAAAAACTGTTTTTT. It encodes CASSLGEAEKLFF.